This T cell receptor (beta chain) appears in the sequencing data of a study of human T cells and chemical hapten exposure. TCRdb used MiXCR to reprocess the RACE reads, holding one entry per CDR3 protein. The sample holds 180,000 or so distinct CDR3 sequences, about 15% seen once. Noted time point: patch test 1, 2 weeks after DPC sensitization. The sample's treatment: therapeutic diphenylcyclopropenone sensitization with weekly scalp DPC. With 0 bases removed from V and 8 bases from J, the gap between germline ends came to 13 bases. This CDR3 has 15 residues. The germline V gene encodes CDR1 MNHEY and CDR2 SVGAGI.

The chain joins TRBV6-5 to TRBJ1-4, with TRBD1 as a possible D gene (5 bases). The sequence was obtained from a woman aged 30 to 39 with alopecia areata. Some clones in this sample may be carry-over from other donors' samples. The material sequenced was whole blood, taken in connection with sensitization to the hapten diphenylcyclopropenone (DPC). DNA of the CDR3: TGTGCCAGCAGTTACTCGGGTCAGGGTGGCGAAAAACTGTTTTTT. Encoded protein: CASSYSGQGGEKLFF.